This T cell receptor (beta chain) was captured by sequencing in a study of multiple sclerosis patients with progressive multifocal leukoencephalopathy. Whole-study results and caveats: Clones expanded at PML were already present before and during natalizumab.

The CDR3 is 14 residues long. The germline CDR1 and CDR2 sequences are SQVTM and ANQGSEA. Trimming cost V 4 bases and J 5 bases, with 15 bases left between them. Regarding this clone: Its specificity is unknown.

Each PCR contained spiked synthetic TR CDR3 controls spanning every V-J pairing. The assay was immunoSEQ multiplex PCR, and TCRdb's table has in-frame clones only and misses some. The profile shows more than 30,000 clones, roughly 87% of them singletons. The time point denotes: time of PML onset. PML was diagnosed clinically and by MRI, then confirmed by JC virus DNA in cerebrospinal fluid. At PML onset, T3 blood samples were taken. The specimen comprised PBMCs, sampled from a patient treated with natalizumab. The TCR was taken from a woman in her thirties or forties with progressive multifocal leukoencephalopathy. This rearrangement joins TRBV29-1 to TRBJ2-1, with a tentative D call TRBD2 (5 bases). The CDR3 bases are TGCAGCGTTGTTCTGGCTAGCCGTCACAATGAGCAGTTCTTC. It yields the protein CSVVLASRHNEQFF.